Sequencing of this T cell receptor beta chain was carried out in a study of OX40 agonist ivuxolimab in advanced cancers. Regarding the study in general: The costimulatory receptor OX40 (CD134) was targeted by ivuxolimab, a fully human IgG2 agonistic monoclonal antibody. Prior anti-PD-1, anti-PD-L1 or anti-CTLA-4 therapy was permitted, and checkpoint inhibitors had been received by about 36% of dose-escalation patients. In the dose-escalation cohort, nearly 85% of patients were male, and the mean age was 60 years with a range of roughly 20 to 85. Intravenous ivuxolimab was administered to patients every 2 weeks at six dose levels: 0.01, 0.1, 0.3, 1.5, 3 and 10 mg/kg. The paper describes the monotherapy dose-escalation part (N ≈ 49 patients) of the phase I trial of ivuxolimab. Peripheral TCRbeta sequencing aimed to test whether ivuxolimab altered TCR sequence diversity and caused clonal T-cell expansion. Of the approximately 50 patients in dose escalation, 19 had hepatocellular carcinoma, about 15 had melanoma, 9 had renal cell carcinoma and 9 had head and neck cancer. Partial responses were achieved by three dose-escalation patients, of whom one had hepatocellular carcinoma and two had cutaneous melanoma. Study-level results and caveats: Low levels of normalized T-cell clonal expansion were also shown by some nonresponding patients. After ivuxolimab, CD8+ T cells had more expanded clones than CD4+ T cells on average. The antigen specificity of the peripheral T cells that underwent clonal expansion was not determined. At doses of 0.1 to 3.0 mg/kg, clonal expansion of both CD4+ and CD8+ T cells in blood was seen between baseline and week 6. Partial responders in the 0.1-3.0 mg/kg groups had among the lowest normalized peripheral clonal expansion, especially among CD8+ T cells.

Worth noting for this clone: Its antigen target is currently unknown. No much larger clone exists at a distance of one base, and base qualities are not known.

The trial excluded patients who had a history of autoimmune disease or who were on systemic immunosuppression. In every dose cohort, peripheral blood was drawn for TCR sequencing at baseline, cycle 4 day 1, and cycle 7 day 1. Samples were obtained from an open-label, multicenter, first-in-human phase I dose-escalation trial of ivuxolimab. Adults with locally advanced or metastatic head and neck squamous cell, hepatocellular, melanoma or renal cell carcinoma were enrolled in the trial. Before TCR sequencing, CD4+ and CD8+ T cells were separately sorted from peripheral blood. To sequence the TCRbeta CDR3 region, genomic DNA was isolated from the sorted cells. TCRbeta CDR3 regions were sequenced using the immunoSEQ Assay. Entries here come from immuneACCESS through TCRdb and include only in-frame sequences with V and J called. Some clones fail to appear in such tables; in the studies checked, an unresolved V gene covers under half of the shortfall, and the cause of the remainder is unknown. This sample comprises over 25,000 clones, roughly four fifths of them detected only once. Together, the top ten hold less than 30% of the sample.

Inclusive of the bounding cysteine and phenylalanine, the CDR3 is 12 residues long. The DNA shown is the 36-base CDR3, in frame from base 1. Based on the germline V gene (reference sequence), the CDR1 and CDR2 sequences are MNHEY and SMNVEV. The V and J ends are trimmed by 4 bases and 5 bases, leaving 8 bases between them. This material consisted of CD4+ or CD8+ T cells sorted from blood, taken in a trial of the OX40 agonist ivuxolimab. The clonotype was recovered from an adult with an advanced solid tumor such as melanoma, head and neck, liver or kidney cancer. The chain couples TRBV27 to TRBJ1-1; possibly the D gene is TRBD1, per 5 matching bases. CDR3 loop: CASSWGGTEAFF. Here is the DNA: TGTGCCAGCAGTTGGGGGGGTACTGAAGCTTTCTTT.